This T cell receptor (beta chain) originates from a study of cytomegalovirus exposure and HLA in healthy donors. The PCR used 60 Vbeta and 13 Jbeta primers. Assay: immunoSEQ multiplex PCR; the TCRdb copy retains only in-frame clones and omits some. The sample contains 70,000 to 90,000 clones, more than 60% of which appear only once. Regarding the study as a whole: TCR beta sequences numbering some 17,000 were associated with HLA alleles at 0.05 false discovery rate in a later analysis.

There are 15 residues in the CDR3. J was trimmed by 0 bases and V by 2 bases; bases with no gene match: 2. CDR1 is SGHTA, CDR2 FQGTGA, per germline. This clone is a singleton in its sample. Its specificity is unknown. This rearrangement joins TRBV7-3 to TRBJ2-3, with TRBD2 identical over 7 bases. This clonotype originated in a male donor in good health and CMV-seropositive. The sequenced sample was PBMCs. The DNA of the CDR3 is TGTGCCAGCAGCTTAGGTAGCGGGAGCACAGATACGCAGTATTTT. Translating gives CASSLGSGSTDTQYF.